The 2 T cell receptor beta chains presented below share a single source sample, sequenced in a study of T-cell reconstitution after alpha-beta-depleted transplantation in children. Unique molecular identifiers were built into the TCRbeta library. One entry per CDR3 protein results from TCRdb running MiXCR on the PCR reads. The sample records about 580,000 distinct CDR3 sequences, 23% being singletons. Here the sequenced sample was PBMCs, mostly from graft donor cells, taken 360 days after TCRalphabeta/CD19-depleted stem cell transplant. Source of these receptors: a boy in the first two years of life who had a stem cell transplant for acute myeloid leukemia, so the T cells may come from the graft donor.

This clonotype was detected ten times or more. CDR3 region: CSVGSPGFGYTF. CDR3 coding DNA: TGCAGCGTTGGCTCTCCGGGATTTGGCTACACCTTC. The chain joins TRBV29-1 to TRBJ1-2; D is unresolved. The V gene's germline CDR1 is SQVTM and CDR2 ANQGSEA. The V gene lost 4 bases and the J gene lost 7 bases, with 13 bases spanning the gap. This CDR3 comprises 12 residues.

This clonotype was seen a handful of times. This chain connects TRBV12-3 or TRBV12-4 to TRBJ2-5; D is undetermined. V lost 0 bases and J 5 bases, leaving 13 bases between the germline ends. The CDR3 has 15 residues. The CDR3 loop reads CASSLATDTPETQYF. CDR3 nucleotide sequence: TGTGCCAGCAGTTTAGCAACTGATACACCGGAGACCCAGTACTTC.